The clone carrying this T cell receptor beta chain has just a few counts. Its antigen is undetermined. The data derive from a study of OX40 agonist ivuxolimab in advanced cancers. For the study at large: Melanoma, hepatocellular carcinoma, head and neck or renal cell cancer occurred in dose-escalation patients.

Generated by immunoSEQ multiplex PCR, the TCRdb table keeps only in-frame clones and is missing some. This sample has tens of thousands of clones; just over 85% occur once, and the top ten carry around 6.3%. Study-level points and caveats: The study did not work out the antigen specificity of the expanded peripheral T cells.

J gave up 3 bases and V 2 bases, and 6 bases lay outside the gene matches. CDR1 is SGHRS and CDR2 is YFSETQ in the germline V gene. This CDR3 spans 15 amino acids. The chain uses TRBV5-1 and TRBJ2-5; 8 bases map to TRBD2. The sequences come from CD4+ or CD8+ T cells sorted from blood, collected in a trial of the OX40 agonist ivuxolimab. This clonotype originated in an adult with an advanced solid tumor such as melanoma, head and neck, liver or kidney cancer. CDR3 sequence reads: CASSFGGAGEETQYF. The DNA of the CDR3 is TGCGCCAGCAGCTTCGGTGGAGCGGGGGAAGAGACCCAGTACTTC.